Presented here are 25 T cell receptor beta chains from one specimen sequenced in a study of cytomegalovirus exposure and HLA in healthy donors (dated by TCRdb to 2016 to 2017). Receptor libraries were prepared by the immunoSEQ multiplex PCR assay. For the multiplex PCR, a mixture combining 60 forward primers for TCR Vbeta segments and 13 reverse primers for TCR Jbeta segments was used. In TCRdb, the immuneACCESS table is reduced to in-frame sequences with V and J assigned. These tables do not hold every clone; where another copy was compared, an unresolved V gene accounts for under half, and the others remain unexplained. The sample table shows around 120,000 clones, and 73% are seen once. The ten biggest clones cover 4.1% of the sample. Sequenced: PBMCs. Every receptor here comes from a woman in her thirties or forties in good health and CMV-seronegative.

This clone appeared a few times. The V gene is TRBV7-2, the J gene TRBJ2-1; TRBD2 agrees at 12 bases. The germline V gene encodes CDR1 SGHTA and CDR2 FQGNSA. The CDR3 is made up of 16 amino acids. Trimming cost V 2 bases and J 7 bases; bases outside gene matches: 6. The CDR3 loop reads CASSLIGLAGKNEQFF. CDR3 DNA: TGTGCCAGCAGCTTAATAGGACTAGCGGGAAAAAATGAGCAGTTCTTC.

The genes are TRBV29-1 and TRBJ1-4; D possibly corresponds to TRBD1 (6 bases). Germline CDR1 SQVTM, CDR2 ANQGSEA. The CDR3 runs 13 residues. V shed 7 bases and J shed 3 bases, with 12 bases lying between them. CDR3 DNA: TGCAGCGGTCTGCAGGGGTCTAATGAAAAACTGTTTTTT. It codes for CSGLQGSNEKLFF.

The CDR3 DNA is TGTGCCAGCAGCCTTCGACGGGACAGTGAAAAACTGTTTTTT. It codes for CASSLRRDSEKLFF. The chain combines TRBV7-8 with TRBJ1-4, with 7 bases aligning to TRBD1. Germline lookup yields CDR1 SGHVS and CDR2 FQNEAQ. This CDR3 is built from 14 residues. V lost 5 bases and J lost 7; bases outside the gene matches: 7.

The chain links TRBV19 to TRBJ1-2, with 12 bases matching TRBD1. CDR1 is LNHDA and CDR2 is SQIVND in the germline V gene (reference sequence). This CDR3 spans 17 amino acids. The trim removed 5 bases at V and 5 bases at J, leaving 12 bases unmatched. CDR3 region: CASSPSRDRGRMYGYTF. DNA for the CDR3: TGTGCCAGTAGTCCATCCAGGGACAGGGGGCGCATGTATGGCTACACCTTC.

V and J are TRBV5-6 and TRBJ1-3; D is ambiguous. Germline V gene sequence: CDR1 SGHDT, CDR2 YYEEEE. This CDR3 comprises 16 residues. The ends were cut back, 2 bases at V and 0 bases at J, with 12 bases in the middle. In nucleotides, the CDR3 is TGTGCCAGCAGCTTTTTACAGACCATCTCTGGAAACACCATATATTTT. It translates to CASSFLQTISGNTIYF. Variable domain in full (rest from reference TRBV5-6 and TRBJ1-3): DAGVTQSPTHLIKTRGQQVTLRCSPKSGHDTVSWYQQALGQGPQFIFQYYEEEERQRGNFPDRFSGHQFPNYSSELNVNALLLGDSALYLCASSFLQTISGNTIYFGEGSWLTVV.

This clone was seen a single time. V usage is TRBV7-6 and J usage is TRBJ1-1, with D maybe TRBD1 (6 bases). CDR3 length equals 14 residues. In germline, CDR1 is SGHVS, CDR2 FNYEAQ. V was shortened by 4 bases and J by 2 bases, with 11 bases between the two germline ends. As DNA, the CDR3 is TGTGCCAGCAGCTCCGGGACATCAAACACTGAAGCTTTCTTT. As protein: CASSSGTSNTEAFF.

The CDR3 DNA reads TGTGCCAGTAGAATTACTAGCGGGAGGGGGAATGAGCAGTTCTTC. The encoded protein is CASRITSGRGNEQFF. The chain joins TRBV19 to TRBJ2-1, with 13 nucleotides matching TRBD2. CDR1 LNHDA and CDR2 SQIVND come from the germline V gene (reference sequence). The junction had 6 bases not matched to a gene; V was cut back by 6 bases and J by 7 bases. This CDR3 region has 15 residues.

This clone was observed a few times. This rearrangement joins TRBV6-5 to TRBJ2-1, with TRBD1 identical over 8 bases. Germline V gene lookup returns CDR1 MNHEY and CDR2 SVGAGI. J lost 4 bases, V lost 0 bases, and 5 bases had no gene match. There are 16 residues in the CDR3. CDR3 in amino acids: CASSYSIQGAYNEQFF. CDR3 nucleotide sequence: TGTGCCAGCAGTTACTCGATCCAGGGGGCATACAATGAGCAGTTCTTC.

The chain couples TRBV9 to TRBJ2-3; D may be TRBD2 (5 bases). CDR3 length: 16 amino acids. The V gene's germline CDR1 is SGDLS and CDR2 YYNGEE. V was cut by 1 base and J by 0 bases, with 12 bases left in between. CDR3 in amino acids: CASSVSGTGSTDTQYF. For the CDR3, the DNA is TGTGCCAGCAGCGTATCGGGTACGGGGAGCACAGATACGCAGTATTTT.

J is TRBJ2-2 and V is TRBV6-5; D might be TRBD1 (5 bases). V dropped 8 bases and J dropped 2 bases, with 9 bases sitting between them. CDR1 is MNHEY, CDR2 SVGAGI, per germline. The CDR3 runs 13 residues. The CDR3, as DNA: TGTGCCAGCGGACAAACTAACACCGGGGAGCTGTTTTTT. This gives the protein CASGQTNTGELFF.

The rearrangement joins TRBV5-4 to TRBJ1-6, with TRBD1 matching over 10 bases. This CDR3 has 16 residues. V lost 5 bases and J lost 6; bases outside the gene matches: 8. Germline CDR1 reads SGHNT; CDR2 reads YYREEE (reference sequence). CDR3 DNA: TGTGCCAGCAGGTCAGCCGGGACAGGGGCTAATTCACCCCTCCACTTT. Its protein product is CASRSAGTGANSPLHF.

V usage is TRBV4-1 and J usage is TRBJ1-1, with 8 bases aligning to TRBD1. Looked up from germline, CDR1 is MGHRA and CDR2 is YSYEKL. J gave up 8 bases and V 2 bases, and 4 bases lay outside the gene matches. This CDR3 comprises 13 residues. The CDR3 DNA reads TGCGCCAGCAGCCAAAACCGGGACAGGGAAGCTTTCTTT. Protein sequence: CASSQNRDREAFF.

This chain links TRBV2 with TRBJ1-4, with TRBD1 identical over 9 bases. The germline V gene encodes CDR1 SNHLY and CDR2 FYNNEI. The V gene end was trimmed by 5 bases and the J gene end by 5 bases; junction bases not matched to a gene: 6. This CDR3 spans 15 amino acids. As DNA, the CDR3 is TGTGCCAGCAGTCCTACAGGGGGCCAAAATGAAAAACTGTTTTTT. Translation: CASSPTGGQNEKLFF.

The genes are TRBV19 and TRBJ1-1, with D unclear. Per the germline V gene, CDR1 is LNHDA and CDR2 is SQIVND (reference sequence). Trimming shortened V by 5 bases and J by 0 bases, and 10 bases separated the two germline ends. The CDR3 is 14 residues long. The CDR3 DNA follows: TGTGCCAGTAGTGAGGGAGCTCTGAACACTGAAGCTTTCTTT. This encodes CASSEGALNTEAFF.

The CDR3 region is CASSTSWMGGSGNEQFF. The CDR3 nucleotides read TGTGCCAGCAGCACTAGCTGGATGGGGGGTTCCGGCAATGAGCAGTTCTTC. The J gene is TRBJ2-1, the V gene TRBV9; D is possibly TRBD2 (6 bases). The CDR3 is made up of 17 amino acids. The germline V and J ends were trimmed by 4 bases and 6 bases, with 23 bases remaining between them. Germline CDR1 reads SGDLS; CDR2 reads YYNGEE.

This clone was counted between two and nine times. J is TRBJ2-2 and V is TRBV25-1, with TRBD2 matching 8 bases. This CDR3 has 16 amino acids. Germline assignment: CDR1 MGHDK and CDR2 SYGVNS. Germline trimming cut 4 bases from V and 8 bases from J; bases unmatched to any gene: 12. CDR3 bases: TGTGCCAGCAGTGCTGGGACGGGAGGGCTTGAGGGGGAGCTGTTTTTT. It translates to CASSAGTGGLEGELFF. The full variable domain, in which reference TRBV25-1 and TRBJ2-2 provide the parts outside the CDR3, is EADIYQTPRYLVIGTGKKITLECSQTMGHDKMYWYQQDPGMELHLIHYSYGVNSTEKGDLSSESTVSRIRTEHFPLTLESARPSHTSQYLCASSAGTGGLEGELFFGEGSRLTVL.

This chain links TRBV28 with TRBJ2-3, with D perhaps matching TRBD1 (5 bases). Trimming took 6 bases from V and 5 from J, leaving 9 bases between them. The CDR3 runs to 12 residues. Germline lookup yields CDR1 MDHEN and CDR2 SYDVKM. This CDR3 is CASREGEDTQYF. CDR3 in DNA: TGTGCCAGCAGAGAAGGGGAAGATACGCAGTATTTT.

This clone was detected once. The CDR3 nucleotides are TGTGCCAGCAGCTCCTCGACAGGGACTTATAATTCACCCCTCCACTTT. Protein: CASSSSTGTYNSPLHF. The genes are TRBV7-8 and TRBJ1-6; TRBD1 aligns across 7 bases. The trim removed 4 bases at V and 4 bases at J, leaving 7 bases unmatched. CDR1 and CDR2 from the germline V gene are SGHVS and FQNEAQ. There are 16 residues in the CDR3.

This clone was seen only a few times. The CDR3 bases are TGTGCCAGCAGCTTGGCTCTCGGGACAGGGTTTAGCAATCAGCCCCAGCATTTT. Its translation: CASSLALGTGFSNQPQHF. This sequence joins TRBV5-5 and TRBJ1-5; TRBD1 aligns across 9 bases. The germline V gene has CDR1 SGHKS and CDR2 YYEKEE (reference sequence). After removal of 0 bases from V and 0 bases from J, the junction contained 7 bases not matched to a gene. This CDR3 spans 18 amino acids.

J is TRBJ2-1 and V is TRBV5-1; 8 bases fit TRBD2. CDR3 length: 16 residues. V gave up 1 base and J gave up 8 bases; unmatched junction bases: 11. From germline, CDR1 is SGHRS and CDR2 YFSETQ. The CDR3 protein is CASSLWSSGYGDEQFF. The CDR3 coding sequence is TGCGCCAGCAGCTTGTGGTCTAGCGGGTACGGGGATGAGCAGTTCTTC.

The chain combines TRBV7-2 with TRBJ1-2; TRBD1 matches at 8 bases. V lost 6 bases, J lost 12 bases, and 9 bases stayed unmatched. The CDR3 length is 12 residues. Germline CDR1 and CDR2: SGHTA and FQGNSA. The CDR3 DNA is TGTGCCAGCAGATTATCCAGGGGGCCGGACACCTTC. Residues: CASRLSRGPDTF.

The chain has TRBV5-1 and TRBJ1-1; 7 nucleotides line up with TRBD1. This CDR3 is built from 15 residues. V lost 2 bases and J lost 3; bases outside the gene matches: 7. In germline, CDR1 is SGHRS, CDR2 YFSETQ. The CDR3 DNA sequence: TGCGCCAGCAGCTTCCTTCCGGACAGGTACACTGAAGCTTTCTTT. Translated, it gives CASSFLPDRYTEAFF.

The chain joins TRBV29-1 to TRBJ2-1, with 7 nucleotides matching TRBD2. This CDR3 is built from 11 residues. The V and J ends lost 6 bases and 7 bases, in that order; junction bases with no gene match: 3. Germline V gives CDR1 SQVTM, CDR2 ANQGSEA. In nucleotides, the CDR3 is TGCAGCGTGCCGCGGGAGAATGAGCAGTTCTTC. It encodes CSVPRENEQFF.

This clone was picked up a small number of times. The V call is TRBV5-1, the J call TRBJ2-1, with TRBD2 matching 7 bases. V shed 5 bases, J shed 8 bases, and the junction held 13 bases outside the gene matches. CDR3 length: 15 amino acids. Germline assignment: CDR1 SGHRS and CDR2 YFSETQ. CDR3 nucleotide sequence: TGCGCCAGCAGTTTCGGGGGGTTATCCGCCCATGAGCAGTTCTTC. As protein: CASSFGGLSAHEQFF.

This rearrangement joins TRBV6-6 to TRBJ2-7; TRBD2 agrees at 8 bases. J was trimmed by 5 bases and V by 2 bases; bases with no gene match: 5. Germline V CDR1 and CDR2: MNHNY, SVGAGI (reference sequence). This CDR3 has 14 amino acids. The CDR3 is CASSYPGLEDEQYF. The CDR3 DNA reads TGTGCCAGCAGTTACCCGGGACTAGAGGACGAGCAGTACTTC.